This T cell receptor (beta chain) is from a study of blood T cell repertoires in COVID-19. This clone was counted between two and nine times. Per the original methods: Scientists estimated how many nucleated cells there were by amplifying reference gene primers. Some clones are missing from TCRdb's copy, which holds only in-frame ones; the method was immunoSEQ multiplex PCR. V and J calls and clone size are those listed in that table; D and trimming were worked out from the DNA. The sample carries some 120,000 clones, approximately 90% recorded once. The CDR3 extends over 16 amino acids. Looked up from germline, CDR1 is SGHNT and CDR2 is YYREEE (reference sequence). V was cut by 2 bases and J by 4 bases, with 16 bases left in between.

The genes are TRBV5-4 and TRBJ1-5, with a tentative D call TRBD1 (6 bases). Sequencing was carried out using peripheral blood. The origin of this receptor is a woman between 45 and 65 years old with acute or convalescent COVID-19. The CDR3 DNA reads TGTGCCAGCAGCTTAGATCTTGGCCAGGGGAATCAGCCCCAGCATTTT. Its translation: CASSLDLGQGNQPQHF.